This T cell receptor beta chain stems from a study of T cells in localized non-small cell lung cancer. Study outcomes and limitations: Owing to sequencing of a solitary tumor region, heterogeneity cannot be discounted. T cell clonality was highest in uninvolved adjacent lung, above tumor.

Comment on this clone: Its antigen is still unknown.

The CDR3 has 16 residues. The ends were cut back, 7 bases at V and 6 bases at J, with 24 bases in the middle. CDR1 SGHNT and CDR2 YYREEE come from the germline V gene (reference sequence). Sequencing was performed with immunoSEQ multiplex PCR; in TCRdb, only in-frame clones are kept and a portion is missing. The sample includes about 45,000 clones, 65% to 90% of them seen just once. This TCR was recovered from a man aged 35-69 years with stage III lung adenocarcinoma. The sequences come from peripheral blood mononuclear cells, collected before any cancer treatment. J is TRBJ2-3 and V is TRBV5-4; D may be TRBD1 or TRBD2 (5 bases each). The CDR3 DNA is TGTGCCAGCCTCGAGGGGACCTCACCAAATGAGGATACGCAGTATTTT. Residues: CASLEGTSPNEDTQYF.